This record concerns one T cell receptor (beta chain) sequence. The antigen is undetermined. The table came from immunoSEQ multiplex PCR; TCRdb's copy has only in-frame clones and leaves some out. The sample lists roughly 86,000 clones; about four fifths were seen once. The sample originates from a study of T cells in localized non-small cell lung cancer. Study-level points and caveats: Those with higher blood T cell density had longer overall survival. Adjacent lung tissue had a median about 60 of the top 100 clones found in the tumor. Since sequencing was restricted to only one region of the tumor, intratumor heterogeneity remains a possibility. Maximal T cell clonality occurred in uninvolved adjacent lung, with tumor ranking below it.

Here the sequenced sample was peripheral blood, taken before any cancer treatment. The origin of this receptor is a man aged 35-75 years with stage I lung adenocarcinoma.

The CDR3 DNA follows: TGCGCCAGCAGCTTGGCCCCCAGGGTGGGGGAGACCCAGTACTTC. The encoded protein is CASSLAPRVGETQYF. The chain joins TRBV5-1 to TRBJ2-5, with D perhaps TRBD1 (5 bases). The length of the CDR3 is 15 residues. The V gene's germline CDR1 is SGHRS and CDR2 YFSETQ. V was clipped by 0 bases and J by 5 bases, with 14 bases between them.